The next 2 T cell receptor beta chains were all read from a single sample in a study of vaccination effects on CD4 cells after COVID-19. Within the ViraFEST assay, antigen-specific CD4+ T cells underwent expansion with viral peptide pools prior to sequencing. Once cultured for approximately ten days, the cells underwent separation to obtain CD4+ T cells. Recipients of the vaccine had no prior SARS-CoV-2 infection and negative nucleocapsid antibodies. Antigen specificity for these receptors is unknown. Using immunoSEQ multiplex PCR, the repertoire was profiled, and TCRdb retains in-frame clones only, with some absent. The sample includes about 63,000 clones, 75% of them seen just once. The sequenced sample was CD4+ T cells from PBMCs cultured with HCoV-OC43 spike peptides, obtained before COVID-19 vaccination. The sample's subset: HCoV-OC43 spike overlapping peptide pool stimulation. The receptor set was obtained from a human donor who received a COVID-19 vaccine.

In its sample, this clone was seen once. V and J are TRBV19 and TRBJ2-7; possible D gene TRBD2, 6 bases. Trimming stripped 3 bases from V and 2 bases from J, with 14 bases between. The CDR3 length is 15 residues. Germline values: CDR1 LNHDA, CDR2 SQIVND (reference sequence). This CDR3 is CASSIWRGRPYEQYV. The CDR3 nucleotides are TGTGCCAGTAGTATCTGGAGGGGCAGGCCCTACGAGCAGTACGTC.

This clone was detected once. The DNA for the CDR3 is TGCGCCAGCAGTGAGCTCTGGCCTCCGAGCTCCTATAATTCACCCCTCCACTTT. Its protein is CASSELWPPSSYNSPLHF. The chain employs TRBV10-2 and TRBJ1-6; D not certain. Deletions cut 2 bases from V and 0 bases from J, with 14 bases between. Looked up from germline, CDR1 is WSHSY and CDR2 is SAAADI. This CDR3 has 18 amino acids.